This T cell receptor (beta chain) is drawn from a study of cytomegalovirus exposure and HLA in healthy donors. Study-wide points: Presence/absence analyses assumed roughly uniform sequencing depth across donors.

To note about this clone: Its antigen is still unknown.

The PCR was carried out with 60 Vbeta primers and 13 Jbeta primers. Profiled with immunoSEQ multiplex PCR; TCRdb holds only in-frame clones, not every one. The table includes 95,000 to 100,000 clones, roughly three quarters detected once. The CDR3 spans 16 residues. Between the trimmed V and J ends, which lost 0 bases and 8 bases, there was a span of 20 bases. CDR1 and CDR2 from the germline V gene are SGDLS and YYNGEE. This receptor was identified in a woman in her fifties or sixties in good health and CMV-seropositive. The chain employs TRBV9 and TRBJ1-2, with TRBD1 as a possible D gene (5 bases). The specimen sequenced was PBMCs. CDR3 DNA: TGTGCCAGCAGCGTAGGCCTTGGAGGGGAACAAGGCGGCTACACCTTC. Its translation: CASSVGLGGEQGGYTF.